This T cell receptor beta chain came from a study of blood T cell repertoires in COVID-19. On the study more broadly: Nucleic acid was either cDNA or gDNA, and it came from T cells, B-cell-depleted T cells, or PBMCs.

TCRdb's copy holds only in-frame clones and misses some; the assay was immunoSEQ multiplex PCR. The table lists roughly 200,000 clones, more than 80% of them singletons, with around 7.8% in the top ten. The V gene lost 3 bases and the J gene lost 6 bases, with 12 bases spanning the gap. The CDR3 is 13 amino acids. Germline V gives CDR1 SGHAT, CDR2 FQNNGV. This TCR came from a woman aged 55-70 years with acute or convalescent COVID-19. This chain uses TRBV11-2 with TRBJ2-7; TRBD1 might be the D (6 bases). Sequencing used peripheral blood. The CDR3 DNA sequence: TGTGCCAGCAGCTTGCAGGGGAATCTCGAGCAGTACTTC. Translating it yields CASSLQGNLEQYF.